The 12 T cell receptor beta chains in this list originate from one sample, sequenced in a study of cytomegalovirus exposure and HLA in healthy donors. Amplification used 60 Vbeta primers and 13 Jbeta primers. Only in-frame clones appear in the TCRdb table, and some are missing; sequencing was by immunoSEQ multiplex PCR. The data contain roughly 140,000 clones, around 75% of them singletons. The sample taken for sequencing was PBMCs. The source is a woman between 40 and 55 years old in good health and CMV-seronegative.

The chain recombines TRBV28 with TRBJ1-2; possibly TRBD1 for D (5 bases). Deletions cut 2 bases from V and 4 bases from J, with 11 bases between. Germline V lookup: CDR1 MDHEN, CDR2 SYDVKM. The CDR3 contains 14 residues. The DNA for the CDR3 is TGTGCCAGCAGTTTAGCAGGCAGGGTCTATGGCTACACCTTC. This gives the protein CASSLAGRVYGYTF.

The chain joins TRBV6-6 to TRBJ2-1, with 11 nucleotides matching TRBD2. This CDR3 spans 15 amino acids. V gave up 2 bases and J gave up 5 bases; unmatched junction bases: 2. CDR1 is MNHNY and CDR2 is SVGAGI in the germline V gene (reference sequence). The CDR3 nucleotides read TGTGCCAGCAGTTACGGGACTAGCGGTCACAATGAGCAGTTCTTC. Its protein is CASSYGTSGHNEQFF.

There are a few counts of this clone. The chain is built from TRBV7-8 and TRBJ1-5, with D perhaps matching TRBD1 (6 bases). Germline V gene lookup returns CDR1 SGHVS and CDR2 FQNEAQ. The CDR3 is 15 amino acids. V was trimmed by 1 base and J by 6 bases, leaving 13 bases between them. The CDR3 bases are TGTGCCAGCAGCTTAGATTTAGGGGGAAGTCAGCCCCAGCATTTT. It encodes CASSLDLGGSQPQHF. Combining the CDR3 with reference TRBV7-8 and TRBJ1-5 gives the whole variable domain GAGVSQSPRYKVAKRGQDVALRCDPISGHVSLFWYQQALGQGPEFLTYFQNEAQLDKSGLPSDRFFAERPEGSVSTLKIQRTQQEDSAVYLCASSLDLGGSQPQHFGDGTRLSIL.

The chain employs TRBV4-2 and TRBJ1-2; maybe TRBD1 (6 bases). V dropped 0 bases and J dropped 4 bases, with 15 bases sitting between them. CDR3 length: 16 amino acids. Germline assignment: CDR1 LGHNA and CDR2 YNFKEQ. The CDR3 DNA follows: TGTGCCAGCAGCCAAGATGAACAGGGTAGCCGCTATGGCTACACCTTC. It encodes CASSQDEQGSRYGYTF.

The sample holds one count of this clone. J is TRBJ2-5 and V is TRBV9; no clear D gene. Trimming shortened V by 0 bases and J by 4 bases, and 13 bases separated the two germline ends. This CDR3 spans 15 amino acids. CDR1 is SGDLS, CDR2 YYNGEE, per germline. CDR3 region: CASSVVGVRGETQYF. CDR3 sequence (DNA): TGTGCCAGCAGCGTAGTCGGCGTTAGAGGAGAGACCCAGTACTTC.

The rearrangement uses TRBV5-1 and TRBJ1-2; no clear D. Germline V CDR1 and CDR2: SGHRS, YFSETQ. CDR3 size: 13 residues. V dropped 7 bases and J dropped 8 bases, with 18 bases sitting between them. The CDR3 reads CASGLFQIWGYTF. In DNA form, the CDR3 reads TGCGCCAGCGGACTTTTCCAAATATGGGGCTACACCTTC.

The chain recombines TRBV29-1 with TRBJ2-7, with TRBD1 identical over 7 bases. The V segment lost 6 bases and the J segment 3 bases; nucleotides outside the gene matches: 17. CDR1 and CDR2 (germline): SQVTM, ANQGSEA. The CDR3 loop spans 16 amino acids. The CDR3 DNA sequence: TGCAGCGTCGCCGGGACAGTCAAAGAAGGACTCTACGAGCAGTACTTC. This encodes CSVAGTVKEGLYEQYF.

The J gene is TRBJ2-5, the V gene TRBV30, with 12 positions matching TRBD2. After removal of 3 bases from V and 5 bases from J, the junction contained 1 base not matched to a gene. CDR1 and CDR2 (germline): GTSNPN, SVGIG (reference sequence). This CDR3 contains 13 residues. The CDR3 DNA sequence: TGTGCCTGGAGAGGGACTAGCGGGGAGACCCAGTACTTC. Its translation: CAWRGTSGETQYF.

The chain has TRBV6-5 and TRBJ1-2; D is possibly TRBD1 (5 bases). Germline V lookup: CDR1 MNHEY, CDR2 SVGAGI. V was shortened by 4 bases and J by 5 bases, with 14 bases between the two germline ends. This CDR3 region has 14 residues. CDR3 protein: CASSSTAQVYGYTF. The CDR3 bases are TGTGCCAGCAGTTCCACGGCACAGGTGTATGGCTACACCTTC.

The chain uses TRBV29-1 and TRBJ1-1; D not resolved. The CDR3 runs to 10 residues. Trimming took off 6 bases at V and 5 bases at J, with 7 bases between the two ends. Germline CDR1 reads SQVTM; CDR2 reads ANQGSEA. CDR3 protein: CSVAVTEAFF. The DNA for the CDR3 is TGCAGCGTGGCGGTGACTGAAGCTTTCTTT.

The rearrangement links TRBV28 to TRBJ2-1, with D hard to call. Trimming pared 3 bases from V and 6 bases from J, leaving 12 bases between. Looked up from germline, CDR1 is MDHEN and CDR2 is SYDVKM. The CDR3 is 14 residues long. The CDR3 coding sequence is TGTGCCAGCAGTTTTTTAGTTGAGGCCAATGAGCAGTTCTTC. Translation gives CASSFLVEANEQFF.

This clone was found a few times. The CDR3 protein is CASTRDTSISNQPQHF. The CDR3 coding sequence is TGTGCCAGCACGAGGGACACCTCCATTAGCAATCAGCCCCAGCATTTT. V usage is TRBV2 and J usage is TRBJ1-5; a possible D gene is TRBD1 (6 bases). Trimming took off 7 bases at V and 0 bases at J, with 16 bases between the two ends. Germline assignment: CDR1 SNHLY and CDR2 FYNNEI. The CDR3 is 16 amino acids.